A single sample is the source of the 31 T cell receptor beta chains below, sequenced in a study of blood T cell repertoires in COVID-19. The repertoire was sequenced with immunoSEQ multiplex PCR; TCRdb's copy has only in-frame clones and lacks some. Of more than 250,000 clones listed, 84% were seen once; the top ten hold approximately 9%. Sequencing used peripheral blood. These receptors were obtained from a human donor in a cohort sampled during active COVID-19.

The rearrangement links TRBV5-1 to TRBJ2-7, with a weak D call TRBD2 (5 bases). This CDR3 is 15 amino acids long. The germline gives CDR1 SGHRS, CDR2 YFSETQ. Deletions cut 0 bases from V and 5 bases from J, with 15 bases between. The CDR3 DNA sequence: TGCGCCAGCAGCTTGGTATCTCGGGAATTGAACGAGCAGTACTTC. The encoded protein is CASSLVSRELNEQYF.

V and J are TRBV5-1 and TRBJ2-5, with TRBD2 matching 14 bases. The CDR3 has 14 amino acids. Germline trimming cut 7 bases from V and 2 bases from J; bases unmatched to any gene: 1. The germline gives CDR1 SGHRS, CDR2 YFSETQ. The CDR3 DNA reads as TGCGCCAGCGGGACTAGCGGGGGACAAGAGACCCAGTACTTC. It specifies CASGTSGGQETQYF. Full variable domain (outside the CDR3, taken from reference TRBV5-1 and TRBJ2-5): KAGVTQTPRYLIKTRGQQVTLSCSPISGHRSVSWYQQTPGQGLQFLFEYFSETQRNKGNFPGRFSGRQFSNSRSEMNVSTLELGDSALYLCASGTSGGQETQYFGPGTRLLVL.

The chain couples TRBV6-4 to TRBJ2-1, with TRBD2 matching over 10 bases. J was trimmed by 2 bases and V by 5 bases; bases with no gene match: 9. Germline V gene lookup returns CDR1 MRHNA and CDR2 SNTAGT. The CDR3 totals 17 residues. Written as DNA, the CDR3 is TGTGCCAGCAGTATAGCTAGCGGGAGCGACCCCTACAATGAGCAGTTCTTC. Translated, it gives CASSIASGSDPYNEQFF.

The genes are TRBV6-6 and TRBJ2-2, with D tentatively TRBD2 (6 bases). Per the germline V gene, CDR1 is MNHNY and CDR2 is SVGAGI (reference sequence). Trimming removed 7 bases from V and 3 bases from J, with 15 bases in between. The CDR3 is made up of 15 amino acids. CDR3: CASTRASVYTGELFF. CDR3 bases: TGTGCCAGCACCCGGGCTAGCGTATACACCGGGGAGCTGTTTTTT.

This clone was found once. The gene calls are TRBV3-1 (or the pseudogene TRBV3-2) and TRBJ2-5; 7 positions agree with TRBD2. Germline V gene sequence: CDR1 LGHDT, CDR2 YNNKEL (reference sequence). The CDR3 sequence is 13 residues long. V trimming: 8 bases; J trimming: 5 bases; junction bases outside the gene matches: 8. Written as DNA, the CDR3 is TGTGCCAGCCATCGGGGGGTCTGGGAGACCCAGTACTTC. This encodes CASHRGVWETQYF.

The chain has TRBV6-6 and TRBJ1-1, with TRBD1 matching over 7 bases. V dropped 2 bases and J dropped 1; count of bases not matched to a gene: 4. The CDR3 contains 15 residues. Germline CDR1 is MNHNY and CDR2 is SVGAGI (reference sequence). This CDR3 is CASSYPDRRNTEAFF. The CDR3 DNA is TGTGCCAGCAGTTACCCGGACAGGAGGAACACTGAAGCTTTCTTT.

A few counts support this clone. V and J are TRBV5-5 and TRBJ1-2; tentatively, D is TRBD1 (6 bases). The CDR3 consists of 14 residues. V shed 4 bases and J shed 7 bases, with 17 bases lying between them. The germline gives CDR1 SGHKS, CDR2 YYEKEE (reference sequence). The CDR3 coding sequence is TGTGCCAGCAGCCCCGGGTGGGGGACATTTGGCTACACCTTC. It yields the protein CASSPGWGTFGYTF.

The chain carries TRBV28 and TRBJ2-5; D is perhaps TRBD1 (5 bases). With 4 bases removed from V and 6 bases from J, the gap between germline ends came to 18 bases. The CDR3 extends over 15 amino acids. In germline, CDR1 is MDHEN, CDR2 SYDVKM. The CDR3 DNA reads TGTGCCAGCAGTTCCCGACAGACAGCTGCTCAGACCCAGTACTTC. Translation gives CASSSRQTAAQTQYF.

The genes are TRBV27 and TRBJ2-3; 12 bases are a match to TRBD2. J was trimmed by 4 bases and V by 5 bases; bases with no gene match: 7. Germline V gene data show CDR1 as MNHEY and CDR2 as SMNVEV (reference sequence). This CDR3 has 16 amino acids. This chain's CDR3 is CASSALAGGRADTQYF. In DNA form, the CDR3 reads TGTGCCAGCAGTGCCCTAGCGGGGGGGCGTGCAGATACGCAGTATTTT.

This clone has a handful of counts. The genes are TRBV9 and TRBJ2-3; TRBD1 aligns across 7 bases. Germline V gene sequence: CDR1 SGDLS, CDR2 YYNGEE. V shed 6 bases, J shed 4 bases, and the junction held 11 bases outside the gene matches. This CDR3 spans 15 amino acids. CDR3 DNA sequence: TGTGCCAGCACCCTCGAGGGACAGTATGCAGATACGCAGTATTTT. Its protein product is CASTLEGQYADTQYF.

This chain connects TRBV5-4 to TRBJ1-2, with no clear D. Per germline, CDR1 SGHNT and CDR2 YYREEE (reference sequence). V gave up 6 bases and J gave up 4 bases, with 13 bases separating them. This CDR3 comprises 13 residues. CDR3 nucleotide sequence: TGTGCCAGCAACCCTCGGGGTTCCTATGGCTACACCTTC. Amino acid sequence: CASNPRGSYGYTF.

The CDR3 protein is CASSYTHQETQYF. CDR3 sequence (DNA): TGTGCCAGCAGTTACACACACCAAGAGACCCAGTACTTC. J is TRBJ2-5 and V is TRBV5-4; no definite D call. Trimming pared 5 bases from V and 0 bases from J, leaving 8 bases between. This CDR3 has 13 residues. CDR1 and CDR2 (germline): SGHNT, YYREEE (reference sequence).

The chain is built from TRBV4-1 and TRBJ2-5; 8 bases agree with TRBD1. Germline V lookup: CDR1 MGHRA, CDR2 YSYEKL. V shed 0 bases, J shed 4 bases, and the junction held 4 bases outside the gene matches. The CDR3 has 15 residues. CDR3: CASSQDPGQGETQYF. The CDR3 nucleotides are TGCGCCAGCAGCCAAGACCCCGGACAGGGAGAGACCCAGTACTTC.

The CDR3 DNA reads as TGCGCCATATTAAGTGGGAGCAGGTCCTACGAGCAGTACTTC. This translates into CAILSGSRSYEQYF. The rearrangement joins TRBV10-2 to TRBJ2-7; weak D call: TRBD2 (5 bases). Germline-derived CDR1 and CDR2 are WSHSY and SAAADI. Trimming took off 10 bases at V and 1 base at J, with 17 bases between the two ends. The CDR3 is 14 amino acids.

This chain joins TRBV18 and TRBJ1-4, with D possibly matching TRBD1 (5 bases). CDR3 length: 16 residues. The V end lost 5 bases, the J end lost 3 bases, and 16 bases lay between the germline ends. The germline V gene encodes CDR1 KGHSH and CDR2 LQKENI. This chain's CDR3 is CASSSDMPGSNEKLFF. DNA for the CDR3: TGTGCCAGCTCATCGGACATGCCCGGATCTAATGAAAAACTGTTTTTT.

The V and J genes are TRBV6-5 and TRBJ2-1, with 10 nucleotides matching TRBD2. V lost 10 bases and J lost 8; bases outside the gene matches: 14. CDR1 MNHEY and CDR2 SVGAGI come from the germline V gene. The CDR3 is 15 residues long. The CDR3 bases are TGTGCCACCGGGCCCCTAGCGGGAGTTGGTCATGAGCAGTTCTTC. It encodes CATGPLAGVGHEQFF.

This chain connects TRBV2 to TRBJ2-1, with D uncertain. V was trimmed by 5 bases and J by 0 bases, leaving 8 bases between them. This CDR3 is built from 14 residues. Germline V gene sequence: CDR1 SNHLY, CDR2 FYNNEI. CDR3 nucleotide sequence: TGTGCCAGCAGTAATTTCGGCTCCTACAATGAGCAGTTCTTC. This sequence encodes CASSNFGSYNEQFF.

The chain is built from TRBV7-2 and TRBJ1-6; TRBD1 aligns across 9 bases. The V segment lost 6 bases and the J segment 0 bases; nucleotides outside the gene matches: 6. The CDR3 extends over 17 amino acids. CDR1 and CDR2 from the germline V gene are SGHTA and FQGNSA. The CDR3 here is CASRSPGQGSYNSPLHF. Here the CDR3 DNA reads TGTGCCAGCAGATCCCCGGGACAGGGCTCCTATAATTCACCCCTCCACTTT.

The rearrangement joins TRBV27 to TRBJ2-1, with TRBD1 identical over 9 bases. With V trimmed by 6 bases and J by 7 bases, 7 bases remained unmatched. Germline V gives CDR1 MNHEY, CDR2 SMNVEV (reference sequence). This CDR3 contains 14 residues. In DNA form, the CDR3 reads TGTGCCAGCAGCCGTCCCGGGACAGGGAATGAGCAGTTCTTC. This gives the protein CASSRPGTGNEQFF.

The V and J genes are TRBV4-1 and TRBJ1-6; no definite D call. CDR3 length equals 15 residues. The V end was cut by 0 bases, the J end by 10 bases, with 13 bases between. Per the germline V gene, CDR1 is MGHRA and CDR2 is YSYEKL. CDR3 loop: CASSQEVGVGSPLHF. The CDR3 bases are TGCGCCAGCAGCCAAGAAGTCGGGGTAGGGTCACCCCTCCACTTT.

The CDR3: CASRTDGGGGGQYF. The CDR3, as DNA: TGTGCCAGCAGGACCGACGGGGGAGGGGGAGGGCAGTACTTC. The chain recombines TRBV6-5 with TRBJ2-7, with D perhaps TRBD2 (7 bases). Germline V gene data show CDR1 as MNHEY and CDR2 as SVGAGI. The CDR3 runs to 14 residues. The V gene lost 6 bases and the J gene lost 9 bases, with 21 bases spanning the gap.

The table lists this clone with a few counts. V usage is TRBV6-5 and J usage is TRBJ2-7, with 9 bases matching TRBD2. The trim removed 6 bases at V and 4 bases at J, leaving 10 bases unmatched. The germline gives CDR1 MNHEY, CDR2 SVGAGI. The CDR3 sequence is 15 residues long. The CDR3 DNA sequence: TGTGCCAGCAGCCGCCCCAGCGGGGGGCGGTACGAGCAGTACTTC. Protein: CASSRPSGGRYEQYF.

CDR3 in amino acids: CASSLGASTYEQYF. The CDR3 region has the DNA TGTGCCAGCAGCTTAGGGGCCAGTACCTACGAGCAGTACTTC. The chain links TRBV13 to TRBJ2-7; no reliable D call. The CDR3 runs 14 residues. Trimming left V 0 bases short and J 2 bases short, with 8 bases between. CDR1 and CDR2 (germline): PRHDT, FYEKMQ (reference sequence).

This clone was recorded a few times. The CDR3 is CASSMGTDYEQYF. Here the CDR3 DNA reads TGTGCCAGCAGCATGGGGACAGACTACGAGCAGTACTTC. V is TRBV5-4 and J is TRBJ2-7, with 7 nucleotides matching TRBD1. The CDR3 contains 13 residues. Germline CDR1 and CDR2: SGHNT and YYREEE (reference sequence). Trimming removed 4 bases from V and 3 bases from J; junction bases left unmatched: 4.

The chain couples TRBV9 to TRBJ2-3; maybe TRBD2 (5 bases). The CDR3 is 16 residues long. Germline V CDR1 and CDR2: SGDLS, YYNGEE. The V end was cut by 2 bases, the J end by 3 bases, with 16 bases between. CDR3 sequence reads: CASSVSSALVTDTQYF. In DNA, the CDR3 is TGTGCCAGCAGCGTGAGTAGCGCCTTAGTAACAGATACGCAGTATTTT.

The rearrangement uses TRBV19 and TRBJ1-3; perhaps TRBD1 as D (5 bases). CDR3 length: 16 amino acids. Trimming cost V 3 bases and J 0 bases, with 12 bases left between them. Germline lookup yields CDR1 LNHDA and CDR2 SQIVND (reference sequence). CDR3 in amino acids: CASSIPTVLSGNTIYF. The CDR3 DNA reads TGTGCCAGTAGTATCCCGACAGTCCTCTCTGGAAACACCATATATTTT.

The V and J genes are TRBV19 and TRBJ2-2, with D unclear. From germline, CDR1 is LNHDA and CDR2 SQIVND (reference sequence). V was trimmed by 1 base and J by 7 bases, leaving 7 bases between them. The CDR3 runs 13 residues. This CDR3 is CASSIGRGGELFF. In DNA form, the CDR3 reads TGTGCCAGTAGTATAGGGCGAGGCGGGGAGCTGTTTTTT.

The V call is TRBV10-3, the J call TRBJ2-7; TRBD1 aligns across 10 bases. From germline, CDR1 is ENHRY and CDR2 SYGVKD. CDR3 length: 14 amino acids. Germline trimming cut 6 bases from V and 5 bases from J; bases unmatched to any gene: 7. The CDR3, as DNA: TGTGCCATCAGCCCGACAGGGGGCCCCGACGAGCAGTACTTC. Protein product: CAISPTGGPDEQYF.

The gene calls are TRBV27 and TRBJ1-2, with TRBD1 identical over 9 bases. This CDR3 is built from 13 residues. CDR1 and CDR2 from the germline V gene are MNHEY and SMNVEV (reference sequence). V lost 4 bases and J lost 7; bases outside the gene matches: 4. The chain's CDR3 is CASSSQGAVGYTF. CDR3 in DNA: TGTGCCAGCAGTTCACAGGGGGCGGTTGGCTACACCTTC.

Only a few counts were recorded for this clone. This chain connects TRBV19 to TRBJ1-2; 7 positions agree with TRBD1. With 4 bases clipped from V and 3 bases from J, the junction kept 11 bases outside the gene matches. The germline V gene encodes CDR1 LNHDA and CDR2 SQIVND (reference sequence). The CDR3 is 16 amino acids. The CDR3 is CASSSPRDRNDYGYTF. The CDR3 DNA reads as TGTGCCAGTAGTAGCCCCCGGGACAGAAACGACTATGGCTACACCTTC.

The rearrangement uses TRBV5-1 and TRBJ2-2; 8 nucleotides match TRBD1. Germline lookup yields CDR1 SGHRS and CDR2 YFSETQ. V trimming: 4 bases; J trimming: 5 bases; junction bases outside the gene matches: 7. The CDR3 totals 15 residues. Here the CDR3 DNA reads TGCGCCAGCAGCCCCAACAGGGGGGTAACCGGGGAGCTGTTTTTT. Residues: CASSPNRGVTGELFF.